This is a list of T cell receptor beta chains from one sample in a study of blood T cell repertoires in COVID-19. Repertoires were generated with immunoSEQ multiplex PCR, while TCRdb's copy carries only in-frame clones and drops some. The table lists about 350,000 clones, more than 75% of them singletons, with roughly 3% in the top ten. The sequenced sample was peripheral blood. These receptors all come from a young woman who had recovered from COVID-19. Both conserved end residues are part of each CDR3. A D gene is named only where the DNA matches it firmly. The listing skips clone size in some rows; elsewhere it reads once, few, many or a size class.

length: 13; D: NA; J: TRBJ1-1; size: NA; V: TRBV9; CDR3: CASSRQQNTEAFF; DNA: TGTGCCAGCAGCCGACAGCAGAACACTGAAGCTTTCTTT
length: 15; D: TRBD1; J: TRBJ1-6; size: NA; V: TRBV6-5; CDR3: CASSYSTEGAPPLHF; DNA: TGTGCCAGCAGTTACTCTACGGAGGGGGCCCCACCCCTCCACTTT
length: 14; D: TRBD1; J: TRBJ1-2; size: NA; V: TRBV27; CDR3: CASSLSWTGYGYTF; DNA: TGTGCCAGCAGTTTATCCTGGACAGGTTATGGCTACACCTTC
length: 14; D: NA; J: TRBJ1-2; size: NA; V: TRBV24-1; CDR3: CATSAAGKKDGYTF; DNA: TGTGCCACCAGTGCGGCAGGGAAGAAGGATGGCTACACCTTC
length: 11; D: NA; J: TRBJ2-1; size: once; V: TRBV30; CDR3: CAWSRDYEQFF; DNA: TGTGCCTGGAGTAGGGACTATGAGCAGTTCTTC
length: 21; D: TRBD2; J: TRBJ2-1; size: NA; V: TRBV6-8; CDR3: CASSRDRLAGIPTSSYNEQFF; DNA: TGTGCCAGCAGTAGGGACAGACTAGCGGGAATTCCCACGAGCTCCTACAATGAGCAGTTCTTC
length: 19; D: TRBD2; J: TRBJ2-2; size: few; V: TRBV6-2/TRBV6-3; CDR3: CASSYSISRGTTNTGELFF; DNA: TGTGCCAGCAGTTACTCGATTAGTCGCGGGACTACGAACACCGGGGAGCTGTTTTTT
length: 15; D: TRBD2; J: TRBJ2-3; size: NA; V: TRBV7-9; CDR3: CASSPVNLAEDTQYF; DNA: TGTGCCAGCAGCCCTGTGAATCTAGCGGAAGATACGCAGTATTTT
length: 15; D: NA; J: TRBJ2-2; size: NA; V: TRBV9; CDR3: CASSVGFEVTGELFF; DNA: TGTGCCAGCAGCGTAGGCTTTGAGGTCACCGGGGAGCTGTTTTTT
length: 17; D: NA; J: TRBJ2-3; size: NA; V: TRBV28; CDR3: CASSLEAFGRRTDTQYF; DNA: TGTGCCAGCAGTTTAGAGGCTTTCGGCCGCCGCACAGATACGCAGTATTTT
length: 18; D: TRBD2; J: TRBJ2-1; size: NA; V: TRBV5-5; CDR3: CASSPEGLAGGTINEQFF; DNA: TGTGCCAGCAGCCCCGAGGGGCTAGCGGGAGGGACAATAAATGAGCAGTTCTTC
length: 15; D: TRBD2; J: TRBJ2-5; size: NA; V: TRBV7-8; CDR3: CASSPGPGGTETQYF; DNA: TGTGCCAGCAGCCCCGGCCCCGGGGGGACAGAGACCCAGTACTTC
length: 14; D: NA; J: TRBJ1-1; size: NA; V: TRBV7-9; CDR3: CASSPDTSNTEAFF; DNA: TGTGCCAGCAGCCCGGACACATCGAACACTGAAGCTTTCTTT
length: 15; D: NA; J: TRBJ2-5; size: NA; V: TRBV7-2; CDR3: CASSLVGSYGETQYF; DNA: TGTGCCAGCAGCTTAGTCGGGTCATATGGAGAGACCCAGTACTTC
length: 13; D: TRBD1; J: TRBJ1-1; size: NA; V: TRBV10-3; CDR3: CAIRGQGGTEAFF; DNA: TGTGCCATCAGAGGACAGGGCGGCACTGAAGCTTTCTTT
length: 12; D: NA; J: TRBJ1-3; size: few; V: TRBV5-4; CDR3: CASSLPGNTIYF; DNA: TGTGCCAGCAGCCTTCCTGGAAACACCATATATTTT
length: 16; D: TRBD1; J: TRBJ1-3; size: NA; V: TRBV5-6; CDR3: CASSSKGQGGGNTIYF; DNA: TGTGCCAGCAGCTCGAAAGGACAGGGCGGAGGAAACACCATATATTTT
length: 16; D: TRBD1; J: TRBJ1-2; size: NA; V: TRBV13; CDR3: CASSPTGTGLSYGYTF; DNA: TGTGCCAGCAGCCCAACCGGGACAGGCCTATCCTATGGCTACACCTTC
length: 18; D: NA; J: TRBJ1-1; size: NA; V: TRBV2; CDR3: CASSEHLGGRVMNTEAFF; DNA: TGTGCCAGCAGTGAACATCTTGGGGGGAGGGTTATGAACACTGAAGCTTTCTTT
length: 20; D: TRBD2; J: TRBJ2-1; size: once; V: TRBV27; CDR3: CASSRYGLAGAESSYNEQFF; DNA: TGTGCCAGCAGTCGATATGGACTAGCGGGAGCCGAGAGCTCCTACAATGAGCAGTTCTTC
length: 16; D: NA; J: TRBJ2-1; size: NA; V: TRBV5-6; CDR3: CASSRIGWGSDNEQFF; DNA: TGTGCCAGCAGCAGGATTGGGTGGGGCAGCGACAATGAGCAGTTCTTC
length: 14; D: NA; J: TRBJ1-2; size: NA; V: TRBV6-6; CDR3: CASIPSRTEGRYTF; DNA: TGTGCCAGCATCCCGTCGAGGACAGAAGGCCGGTACACCTTC
length: 13; D: NA; J: TRBJ1-3; size: NA; V: TRBV12-5; CDR3: CASGYPGHPSIYF; DNA: TGTGCTAGTGGATACCCGGGACACCCCTCAATATATTTT
length: 16; D: TRBD1; J: TRBJ1-1; size: NA; V: TRBV7-8; CDR3: CASSLAPWDRNTEAFF; DNA: TGTGCCAGCAGCTTAGCCCCGTGGGACAGGAACACTGAAGCTTTCTTT
length: 18; D: NA; J: TRBJ2-4; size: NA; V: TRBV6-2/TRBV6-3; CDR3: CASSFDYNTGGVANIQYF; DNA: TGTGCCAGCAGTTTCGACTATAATACAGGAGGGGTAGCAAACATTCAGTACTTC
length: 11; D: NA; J: TRBJ1-4; size: NA; V: TRBV7-6; CDR3: CASSSTGKLFF; DNA: TGTGCCAGCAGCTCCACAGGAAAACTGTTTTTT
length: 13; D: TRBD1; J: TRBJ2-1; size: once; V: TRBV15; CDR3: CATSKDRVGEQFF; DNA: TGTGCCACCAGCAAAGACAGGGTCGGGGAGCAGTTCTTC
length: 15; D: NA; J: TRBJ1-1; size: NA; V: TRBV2; CDR3: CASRPAAGGLTEAFF; DNA: TGTGCCAGCCGCCCCGCGGCGGGGGGCCTTACTGAAGCTTTCTTT
length: 14; D: TRBD2; J: TRBJ2-2; size: NA; V: TRBV11-2; CDR3: CASIREANTGELFF; DNA: TGTGCCAGCATTCGGGAGGCGAACACCGGGGAGCTGTTTTTT
length: 12; D: NA; J: TRBJ2-3; size: NA; V: TRBV9; CDR3: CASSVAKDTQYF; DNA: TGTGCCAGCAGCGTAGCTAAAGATACGCAGTATTTT
length: 16; D: TRBD1; J: TRBJ2-3; size: NA; V: TRBV19; CDR3: CASSVGTGGSTDTQYF; DNA: TGTGCCAGTAGTGTGGGGACAGGGGGGAGCACAGATACGCAGTATTTT
length: 15; D: TRBD1; J: TRBJ1-5; size: NA; V: TRBV18; CDR3: CASSPLGQGGQPQHF; DNA: TGTGCCAGCTCACCACTCGGACAGGGCGGGCAGCCCCAGCATTTT
length: 13; D: NA; J: TRBJ1-5; size: NA; V: TRBV7-8; CDR3: CASSLGRSQPQHF; DNA: TGTGCCAGCAGCTTGGGGAGGTCTCAGCCCCAGCATTTT
length: 15; D: NA; J: TRBJ1-1; size: NA; V: TRBV7-2; CDR3: CASSLHSRGYTEAFF; DNA: TGTGCCAGCAGCTTACACAGTCGGGGGTACACTGAAGCTTTCTTT
length: 14; D: NA; J: TRBJ1-2; size: once; V: TRBV6-6; CDR3: CASSYSMADYGYTF; DNA: TGTGCCAGCAGTTACTCGATGGCAGACTATGGCTACACCTTC
length: 14; D: TRBD2; J: TRBJ2-3; size: once; V: TRBV29-1; CDR3: CSVDVAGVTDTQYF; DNA: TGCAGCGTTGATGTTGCGGGAGTCACAGATACGCAGTATTTT
length: 20; D: TRBD2; J: TRBJ2-2; size: NA; V: TRBV4-3; CDR3: CASSQVRLAATKIYTGELFF; DNA: TGCGCCAGCAGCCAAGTGAGACTAGCGGCCACGAAGATTTACACCGGGGAGCTGTTTTTT
length: 15; D: NA; J: TRBJ1-1; size: NA; V: TRBV27; CDR3: CASSTPRQKNTEAFF; DNA: TGTGCCAGCAGTACCCCCCGACAGAAGAACACTGAAGCTTTCTTT
length: 16; D: TRBD2; J: TRBJ2-5; size: NA; V: TRBV11-2; CDR3: CASSLGSGRVGETQYF; DNA: TGTGCCAGCAGCTTAGGGAGCGGGAGGGTAGGGGAGACCCAGTACTTC
length: 16; D: TRBD1; J: TRBJ2-5; size: NA; V: TRBV7-2; CDR3: CASSPRGAGGQETQYF; DNA: TGTGCCAGCAGCCCCCGAGGGGCAGGGGGACAAGAGACCCAGTACTTC
length: 16; D: TRBD1; J: TRBJ1-2; size: NA; V: TRBV2; CDR3: CASRGAGTGGPYGYTF; DNA: TGTGCCAGTAGAGGGGCTGGGACAGGGGGCCCCTATGGCTACACCTTC
length: 15; D: NA; J: TRBJ1-3; size: NA; V: TRBV3-1/TRBV3-2; CDR3: CASSQERAGRNTIYF; DNA: TGTGCCAGCAGCCAAGAACGGGCCGGGAGAAACACCATATATTTT
length: 14; D: NA; J: TRBJ1-5; size: NA; V: TRBV30; CDR3: CACQPGHRDQPQHF; DNA: TGTGCCTGCCAGCCGGGACACCGAGATCAGCCCCAGCATTTT